The rows below give T cell receptor beta chains drawn from one sample of a study of long-term antiretroviral therapy in people with HIV. The assay was immunoSEQ multiplex PCR, and TCRdb's table has in-frame clones only and misses some. The repertoire includes over 9,000 clones, 60% to 80% of them detected once, and approximately 14% sits in the top ten. Sequenced here: unsorted PBMCs, sampled 0.4 years before starting antiretroviral therapy. These receptors originate from a man aged 30-40 years with HIV. The conserved cysteine and the conserved F or W are not part of the CDR3 here.

v_call cdr3_aa
TRBV5-4 ASSLDGGRLGDTQY
TRBV6-1 ASSEAGLATYEQY
TRBV5-1 ASSLEVGRGNFGYT
TRBV6-5 ASSRGRWEQY
TRBV28 ASSLGAGLGGYT
TRBV2 ASRPPGTEGYT
TRBV28 ASSPHGLNTGELF
TRBV7-8 ASTAGTSGNTIY
TRBV15 ATSRGSPGRTEAF
TRBV5-1 ASSFQGADTGELF
TRBV5-1 ASSLASLGVYEQY
TRBV4-3 ASSLGLAGSYEQY
TRBV29-1 SVRVGGSGANVLT
TRBV6-5 ASSYDRGRDYT
TRBV14 ASGHSGNTIY
TRBV5-4 ASSLRGLYEQY
TRBV10-3 AISEKRDSPGYT
TRBV28 ATRRGYGYT
TRBV11-3 ASICGGPAGANEKLF
TRBV19 ASSTPGGNYGYT
TRBV5-1 ASSLVDRNYGYT
TRBV18 ASSPLEGLRSPLH
TRBV29-1 SVGGTGANTGELF
TRBV5-8 ASSLVERDTGELF
TRBV7-6 ASSPPGAYEQY
TRBV4-1 ASSRTGERSYNSPLH
TRBV19 ASSSLGLAGGLETQY
TRBV5-1 ASSSTGSNYGYT
TRBV27 ASSPKDRGLRAYT
TRBV10-2 ASSRGISSGANVLT
TRBV7-8 ASSLLTGTGITTNEKLF
TRBV7-2 ASSTGQGSWTEAF
TRBV13 ASSLGTTGNQPQH
TRBV5-6 ASSFGTGNTGELF
TRBV6-4 ASSGQIGSPLH
TRBV11-2 ASSGGWGRPLH
TRBV7-3 ASSPNANYGYT
TRBV7-2 ASSLGHRGLGPQH
TRBV27 ASSFSGGTEAF
TRBV6-5 ASSYSMGGMGF
TRBV7-6 ASWSGTGNGYT
TRBV4-1 ASSQDLGRPSYEQY
TRBV28 ASSREGGGYT
TRBV4-1 ASTSDRESTDTQY
TRBV13 ASSLVGEGGRYEQY
TRBV19 ASSMGLAGGSEQY
TRBV29-1 SVEGLGPWEEQY
TRBV7-2 ASSLEGVPYNEQF
TRBV7-2 ASSSPGRSGNTIY
TRBV6-1 ASSVKFYEQY
TRBV28 ASSPRGAGDNQPQH
TRBV2 ASIWYRSNYGYT
TRBV7-8 ASSYPGQGHEQY
TRBV5-1 ASSWTGAYEQY
TRBV11-2 ASSLGSSRYNEQF
TRBV4-2 ASGRVGGGEYEQY
TRBV9 ASSVDGTRSPYEQY